This T cell receptor beta chain was recorded in a study of blood T cell repertoires in COVID-19. Turning to the study itself: COVID-19 samples from acute and convalescent phases originated in the United States, Italy and Spain. T cells, B-cell-depleted T cells, or PBMCs provided the cDNA or gDNA that served as material.

V was clipped by 3 bases and J by 0 bases, with 17 bases between them. From germline, CDR1 is SNHLY and CDR2 FYNNEI. The CDR3 covers 17 residues. The assay was immunoSEQ multiplex PCR, and TCRdb's table has in-frame clones only and misses some. This table holds about 250,000 clones, approximately 86% found once. This TCR was recovered from a man of 80 years or more with acute or convalescent COVID-19. The specimen sequenced was peripheral blood. The chain is built from TRBV2 and TRBJ2-5, with D unresolved. The CDR3 DNA reads as TGTGCCAGCAGTGACTCGTTCAACAAAAATTACCAAGAGACCCAGTACTTC. Amino acids: CASSDSFNKNYQETQYF.